This TCR beta chain was documented in a study of technical replicates of blood from four donors (dated by TCRdb to 2016 to 2017). Receptor libraries were prepared by the immunoSEQ multiplex PCR assay. TCRdb mirrors the immuneACCESS table, restricted to in-frame sequences. Some clones are absent from its copies; in checked studies, under half trace to an unresolved V gene, and the reason for the others is unknown. In this sample the table shows approximately 100,000 clones, over 95% of which occur a single time. Of the sample, roughly 0.19% falls within the top ten clones. The sample holds one count of this clone. This clone's antigen is unknown. Per-base quality was not reported, and no clone a single base away is much larger than it. CDR1 and CDR2, looked up from the germline V gene, are SGHRS and YFSETQ. The CDR3 has 15 amino acids, counting the end cysteine and phenylalanine. Only the CDR3 region is kept as DNA, spanning 45 bases read in frame from base 1.

Sequenced: T cells isolated from PBMCs. Here the chain combines TRBV5-1 and TRBJ2-5, and perhaps TRBD2 as D gene, on 5 matching bases. The assigned J gene may be wrong: the sequence end matches TRBJ2-7 better. This TCR was recovered from a human donor in good health. The CDR3 protein is CASSLRSGNPYEQYF. The DNA is as follows: TGCGCCAGCAGCTTGAGGAGCGGAAACCCCTACGAGCAGTACTTC.